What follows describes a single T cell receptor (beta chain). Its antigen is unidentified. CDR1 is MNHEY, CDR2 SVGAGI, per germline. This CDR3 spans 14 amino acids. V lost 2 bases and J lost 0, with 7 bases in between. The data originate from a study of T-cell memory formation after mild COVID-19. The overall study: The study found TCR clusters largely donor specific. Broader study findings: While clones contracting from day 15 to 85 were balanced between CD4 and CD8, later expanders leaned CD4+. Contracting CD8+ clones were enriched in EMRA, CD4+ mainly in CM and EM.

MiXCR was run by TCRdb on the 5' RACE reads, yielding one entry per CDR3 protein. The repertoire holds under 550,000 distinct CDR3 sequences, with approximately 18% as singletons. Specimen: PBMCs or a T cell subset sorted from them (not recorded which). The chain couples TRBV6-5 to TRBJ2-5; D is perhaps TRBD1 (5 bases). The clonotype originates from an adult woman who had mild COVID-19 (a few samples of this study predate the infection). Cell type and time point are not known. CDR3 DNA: TGTGCCAGCAGTTACAGGGGATACCAAGAGACCCAGTACTTC. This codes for CASSYRGYQETQYF.